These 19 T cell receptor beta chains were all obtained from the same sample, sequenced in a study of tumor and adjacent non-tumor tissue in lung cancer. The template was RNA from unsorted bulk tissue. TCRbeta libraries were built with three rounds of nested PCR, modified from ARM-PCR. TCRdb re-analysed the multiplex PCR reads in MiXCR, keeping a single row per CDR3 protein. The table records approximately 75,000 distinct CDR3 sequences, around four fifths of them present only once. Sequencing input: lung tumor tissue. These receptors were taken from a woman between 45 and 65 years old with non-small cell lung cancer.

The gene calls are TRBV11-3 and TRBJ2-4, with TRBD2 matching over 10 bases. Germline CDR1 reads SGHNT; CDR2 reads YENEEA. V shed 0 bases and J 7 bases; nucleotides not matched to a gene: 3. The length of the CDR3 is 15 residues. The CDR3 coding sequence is TGTGCCAGCAGCTTAGATCTAGCGGGAGCGAACATTCAGTACTTC. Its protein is CASSLDLAGANIQYF.

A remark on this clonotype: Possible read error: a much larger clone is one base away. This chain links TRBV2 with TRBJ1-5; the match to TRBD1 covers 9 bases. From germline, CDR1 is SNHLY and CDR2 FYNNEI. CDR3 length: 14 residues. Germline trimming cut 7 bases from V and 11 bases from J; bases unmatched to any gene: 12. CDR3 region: CASKAGQGGQSQHF. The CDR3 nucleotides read TGTGCCAGCAAGGCGGGACAGGGCGGACAGTCCCAGCATTTT.

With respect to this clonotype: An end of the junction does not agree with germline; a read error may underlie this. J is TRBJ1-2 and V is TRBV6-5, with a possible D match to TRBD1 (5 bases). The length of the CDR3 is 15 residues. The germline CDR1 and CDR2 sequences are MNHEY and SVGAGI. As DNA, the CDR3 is TGTGCCAGTAGTTACGCCGGGACGACTCTTCATGGCTACACGTTC. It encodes CASSYAGTTLHGYTF.

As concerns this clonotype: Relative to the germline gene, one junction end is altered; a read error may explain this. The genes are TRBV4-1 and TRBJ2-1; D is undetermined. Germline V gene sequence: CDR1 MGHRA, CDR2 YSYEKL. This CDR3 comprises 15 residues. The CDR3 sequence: CVNSQGPVERGEQFF. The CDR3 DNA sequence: TGTGTCAACAGCCAAGGACCTGTGGAGCGTGGAGAGCAGTTCTTC.

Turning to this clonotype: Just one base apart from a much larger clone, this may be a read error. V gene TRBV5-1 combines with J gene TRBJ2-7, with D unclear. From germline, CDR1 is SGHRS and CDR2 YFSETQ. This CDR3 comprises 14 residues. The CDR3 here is CASSLRTNPYEEYF. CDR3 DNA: TGCGCCAGCAGCTTGCGAACAAATCCCTACGAGGAGTACTTC.

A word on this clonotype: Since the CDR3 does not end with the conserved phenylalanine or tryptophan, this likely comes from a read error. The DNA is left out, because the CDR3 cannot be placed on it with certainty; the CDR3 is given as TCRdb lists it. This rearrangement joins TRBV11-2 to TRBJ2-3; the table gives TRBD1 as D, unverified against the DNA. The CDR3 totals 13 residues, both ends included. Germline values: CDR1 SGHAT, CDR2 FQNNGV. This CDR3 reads CTSSLDRGDTQYY.

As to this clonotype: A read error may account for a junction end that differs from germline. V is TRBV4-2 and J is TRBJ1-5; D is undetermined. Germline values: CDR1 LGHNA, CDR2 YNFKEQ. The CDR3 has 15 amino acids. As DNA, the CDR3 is TGTGCCAGTAGCAAAGACCTCACTAGCAGTCAGCCCCAGCATTTT. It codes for CASSKDLTSSQPQHF.

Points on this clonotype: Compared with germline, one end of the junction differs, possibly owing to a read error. The CDR3 region is CASSENTWSWDEHFF. The CDR3 bases are TGCGCCAGCAGTGAAAATACCTGGTCTTGGGATGAGCACTTCTTC. The gene calls are TRBV10-1 and TRBJ2-1, with D unclear. The CDR3 is 15 residues long. Germline V CDR1 and CDR2: WNHNN, SYGVQD (reference sequence).

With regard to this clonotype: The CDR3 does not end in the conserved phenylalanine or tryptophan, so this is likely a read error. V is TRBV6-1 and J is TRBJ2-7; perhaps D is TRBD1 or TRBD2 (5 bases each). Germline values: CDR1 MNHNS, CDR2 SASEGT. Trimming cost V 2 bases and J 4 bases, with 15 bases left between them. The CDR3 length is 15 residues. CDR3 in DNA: TGTGCCAGCAGTGAATGGAGGAGGACAAATTACGAGCAGTACTTA. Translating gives CASSEWRRTNYEQYL.

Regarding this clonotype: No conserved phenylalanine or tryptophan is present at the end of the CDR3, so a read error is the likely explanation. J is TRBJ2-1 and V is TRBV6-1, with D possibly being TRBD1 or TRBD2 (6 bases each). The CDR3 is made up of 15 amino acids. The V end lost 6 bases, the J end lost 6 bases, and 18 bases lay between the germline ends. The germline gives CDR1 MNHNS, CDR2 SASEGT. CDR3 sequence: CASSPLEGGGNEQFL. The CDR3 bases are TGTGCCAGCAGCCCTTTAGAGGGGGGAGGCAATGAGCAGTTCCTC.

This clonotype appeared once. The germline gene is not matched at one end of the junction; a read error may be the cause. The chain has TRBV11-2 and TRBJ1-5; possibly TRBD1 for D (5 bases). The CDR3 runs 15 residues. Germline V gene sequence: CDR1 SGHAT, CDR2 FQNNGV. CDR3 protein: CARSWDGYSNLSQHF. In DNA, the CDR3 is TGTGCCAGGAGCTGGGACGGTTATAGCAATCTGTCCCAGCATTTT.

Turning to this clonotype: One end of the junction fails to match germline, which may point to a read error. The CDR3 sequence: CVSSEEEGDAEGSTGTQYF. The DNA for the CDR3 is TGCGTCAGCAGCGAAGAAGAGGGGGATGCGGAGGGGAGCACAGGTACGCAGTATTTT. The chain links TRBV4-1 to TRBJ2-3; D may be TRBD1 or TRBD2 (6 bases each). The CDR3 runs 19 residues. Germline loops: CDR1 MGHRA, CDR2 YSYEKL.

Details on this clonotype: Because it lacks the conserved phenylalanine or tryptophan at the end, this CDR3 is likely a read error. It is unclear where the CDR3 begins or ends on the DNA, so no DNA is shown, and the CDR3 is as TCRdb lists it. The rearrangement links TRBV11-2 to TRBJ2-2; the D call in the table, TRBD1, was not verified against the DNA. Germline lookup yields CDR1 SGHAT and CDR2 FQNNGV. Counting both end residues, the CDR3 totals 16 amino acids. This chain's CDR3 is CASSGFHGGNTGELFS.

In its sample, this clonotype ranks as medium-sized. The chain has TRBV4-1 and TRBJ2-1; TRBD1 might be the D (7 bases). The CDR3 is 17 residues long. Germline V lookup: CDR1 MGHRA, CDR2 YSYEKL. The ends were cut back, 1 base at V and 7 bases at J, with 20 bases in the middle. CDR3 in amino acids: CASSQVGGGIGGNEQFF. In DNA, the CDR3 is TGCGCCAGCAGCCAAGTAGGGGGCGGGATAGGGGGGAATGAGCAGTTCTTC.

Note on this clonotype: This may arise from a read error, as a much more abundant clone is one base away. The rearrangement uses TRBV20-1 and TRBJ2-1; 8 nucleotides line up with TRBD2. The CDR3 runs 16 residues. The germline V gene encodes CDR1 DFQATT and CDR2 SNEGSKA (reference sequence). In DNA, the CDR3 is TGCAGTGCGATCCCCCTATGGAGCGGGAGTTACATTGAGCAGTTCTTC. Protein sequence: CSAIPLWSGSYIEQFF.

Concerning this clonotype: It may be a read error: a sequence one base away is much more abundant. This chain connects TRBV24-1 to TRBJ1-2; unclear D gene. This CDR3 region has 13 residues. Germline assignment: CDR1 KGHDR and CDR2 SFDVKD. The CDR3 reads CASSDYIGYGYTF. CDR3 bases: TGTGCCAGCAGTGACTACATCGGCTATGGCTACACCTTC.

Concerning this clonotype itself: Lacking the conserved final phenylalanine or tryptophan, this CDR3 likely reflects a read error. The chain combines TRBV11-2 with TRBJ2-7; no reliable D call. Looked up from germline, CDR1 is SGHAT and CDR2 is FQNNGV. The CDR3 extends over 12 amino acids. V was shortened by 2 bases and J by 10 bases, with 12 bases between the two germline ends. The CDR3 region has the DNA TGTGCCAGCAGCTTACTGAGTCGCGAACAGTACTCC. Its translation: CASSLLSREQYS.

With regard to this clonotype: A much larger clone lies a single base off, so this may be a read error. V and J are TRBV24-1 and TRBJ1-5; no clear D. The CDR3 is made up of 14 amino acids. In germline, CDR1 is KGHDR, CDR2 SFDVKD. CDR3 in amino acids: CAASDSDGPEPQHF. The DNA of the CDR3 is TGTGCCGCCAGTGATTCTGACGGGCCGGAGCCCCAGCATTTT.

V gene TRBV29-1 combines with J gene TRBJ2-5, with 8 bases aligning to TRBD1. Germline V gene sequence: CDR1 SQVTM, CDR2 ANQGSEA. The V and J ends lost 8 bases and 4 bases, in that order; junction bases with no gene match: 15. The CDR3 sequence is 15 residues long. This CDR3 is CSIGGMTGDAETQYF. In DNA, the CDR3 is TGCAGCATCGGAGGAATGACAGGGGATGCAGAGACCCAGTACTTC.